What follows are 15 T cell receptor beta chains derived from one specimen sequenced in a study of T cell responses to AZD1222 COVID-19 vaccine. The protocol was immunoSEQ multiplex PCR, while the TCRdb copy is restricted to in-frame clones and leaves out a portion. The sample comprises 200,000 to 250,000 clones, around 93% of which are singletons, and roughly 1% rests with the top ten. The sample was peripheral blood, taken on day 0 of MenACWY control vaccination. The origin of the receptors is an adult in good health.

The CDR3 is CASSPRGVWGMNTEAFF. In nucleotides, the CDR3 is TGCGCCAGCAGCCCAAGGGGTGTTTGGGGCATGAACACTGAAGCTTTCTTT. The V gene is TRBV5-1, the J gene TRBJ1-1, with D perhaps matching TRBD1 (5 bases). The CDR3 sequence is 17 residues long. Germline assignment: CDR1 SGHRS and CDR2 YFSETQ. With 4 bases removed from V and 0 bases from J, the gap between germline ends came to 19 bases.

The J gene is TRBJ2-5, the V gene TRBV6-6, with D uncertain. The CDR3 consists of 13 residues. Germline CDR1 and CDR2: MNHNY and SVGAGI (reference sequence). V was pared by 4 bases and J by 4 bases, with 10 bases between. In DNA, the CDR3 is TGTGCCAGCAGTTTTCCCCCCCGAGAGACCCAGTACTTC. Protein: CASSFPPRETQYF.

The V call is TRBV5-4, the J call TRBJ1-3; D may be TRBD1 (5 bases). V gave up 4 bases and J gave up 8 bases, with 13 bases separating them. Germline CDR1 and CDR2: SGHNT and YYREEE (reference sequence). CDR3 length: 13 amino acids. The chain's CDR3 is CASSRGGQDTIYF. As DNA, the CDR3 is TGTGCCAGCAGCCGCGGGGGTCAGGACACCATATATTTT.

This chain uses TRBV27 with TRBJ1-5, with 10 bases identical to TRBD1. Germline CDR1 reads MNHEY; CDR2 reads SMNVEV (reference sequence). This CDR3 has 16 amino acids. The J segment lost 6 bases and the V segment lost 4 bases, leaving 9 bases of the junction unmatched. The CDR3: CASSSRQGATVQPQHF. CDR3 in DNA: TGTGCCAGCAGTTCGAGACAGGGGGCGACGGTTCAGCCCCAGCATTTT.

The V gene is TRBV18, the J gene TRBJ1-1; 9 bases map to TRBD1. The CDR3 spans 13 residues. CDR1 is KGHSH, CDR2 LQKENI, per germline. Trimming cost V 5 bases and J 5 bases; bases outside gene matches: 3. The CDR3 DNA is TGTGCCAGCTCAAGGACAGGGGTAACTGAAGCTTTCTTT. Its translation: CASSRTGVTEAFF.

The V gene is TRBV28, the J gene TRBJ1-1; D ambiguous. Germline CDR1 reads MDHEN; CDR2 reads SYDVKM. The CDR3 is made up of 14 amino acids. The germline V and J ends were trimmed by 2 bases and 5 bases, with 12 bases remaining between them. CDR3 protein: CASSLRPVKTEAFF. The CDR3 DNA follows: TGTGCCAGCAGTTTAAGGCCCGTCAAGACTGAAGCTTTCTTT.

This chain connects TRBV6-5 to TRBJ1-1; 7 nucleotides align to TRBD1. There are 14 residues in the CDR3. CDR1 is MNHEY and CDR2 is SVGAGI in the germline V gene. V lost 6 bases to trimming and J lost 6 bases; unmatched junction nucleotides: 10. The CDR3 region is CASSLHRGTPEAFF. In nucleotides, the CDR3 is TGTGCCAGCAGCTTGCACAGGGGAACACCTGAAGCTTTCTTT.

The V and J genes are TRBV19 and TRBJ1-1; 7 bases are shared with TRBD1. Germline V CDR1 and CDR2: LNHDA, SQIVND (reference sequence). The CDR3 extends over 15 amino acids. Trimming at V came to 4 bases and at J to 1 base, leaving 6 bases not matched to a gene. The CDR3 is CASSRQGSENTEAFF. The CDR3 DNA is TGTGCCAGTAGTAGACAGGGAAGCGAGAACACTGAAGCTTTCTTT.

This chain connects TRBV30 to TRBJ1-6; D uncertain. Germline assignment: CDR1 GTSNPN and CDR2 SVGIG (reference sequence). V lost 0 bases to trimming and J lost 3 bases, with 6 bases between them. CDR3 length: 14 amino acids. In DNA form, the CDR3 reads TGTGCCTGGAGTGTGGAGATCTATAATTCACCCCTCCACTTT. This encodes CAWSVEIYNSPLHF.

The rearrangement joins TRBV28 to TRBJ1-4; D is uncertain. Trimming left V 2 bases short and J 2 bases short, with 9 bases between. The CDR3 runs to 15 residues. Germline CDR1 MDHEN, CDR2 SYDVKM. The CDR3 DNA sequence: TGTGCCAGCAGTTTACGCCTTAGGACTAATGAAAAACTGTTTTTT. Translation gives CASSLRLRTNEKLFF.

The chain employs TRBV18 and TRBJ1-1; D is perhaps TRBD1 (5 bases). Germline CDR1 reads KGHSH; CDR2 reads LQKENI. V lost 1 base and J 1 base, leaving 13 bases between the germline ends. This CDR3 comprises 16 residues. The DNA for the CDR3 is TGTGCCAGCTCACCACTGGAAGAAGGGGCGAACACTGAAGCTTTCTTT. It specifies CASSPLEEGANTEAFF.

The chain has TRBV6-5 and TRBJ1-5; TRBD1 aligns across 8 bases. There are 14 residues in the CDR3. Losses at the gene ends were 6 bases for V and 1 base for J; bases not matched to a gene: 2. Germline-derived CDR1 and CDR2 are MNHEY and SVGAGI. The CDR3 reads CASRQGGSNQPQHF. CDR3 in DNA: TGTGCCAGCAGACAGGGGGGGAGCAATCAGCCCCAGCATTTT.

The chain combines TRBV5-1 with TRBJ2-2; 10 bases agree with TRBD2. Germline values: CDR1 SGHRS, CDR2 YFSETQ. V was clipped by 5 bases and J by 4 bases; unmatched bases: 11. The CDR3 is made up of 17 amino acids. The CDR3 bases are TGCGCCAGCAGTGTGCCTAGCGGGGGCGCCTTCACCGGGGAGCTGTTTTTT. Its translation: CASSVPSGGAFTGELFF.

This chain joins TRBV15 and TRBJ1-6; D gene unclear. CDR1 and CDR2 from the germline V gene are LNHNV and YYDKDF (reference sequence). Trimming shortened V by 0 bases and J by 2 bases, and 11 bases separated the two germline ends. This CDR3 is built from 17 residues. CDR3 in DNA: TGTGCCACCAGCAGAGATCGGGCTACAGCCTATAATTCACCCCTCCACTTT. This translates into CATSRDRATAYNSPLHF.

This clone came up a few times. The CDR3 is CASSQRLAGGQPPYNEQFF. The CDR3 nucleotides read TGTGCCAGCAGCCAACGGCTAGCGGGGGGGCAACCTCCCTACAATGAGCAGTTCTTC. The chain links TRBV4-2 to TRBJ2-1; 12 bases line up with TRBD2. The CDR3 covers 19 residues. The V segment lost 2 bases and the J segment 2 bases; nucleotides outside the gene matches: 10. CDR1 and CDR2 (germline): LGHNA, YNFKEQ.